These T cell receptor beta chains were read from a single sample in a study of T-cell memory formation after mild COVID-19. Via MiXCR, TCRdb re-called the 5' RACE reads, giving one row per CDR3 protein. The data contain about 350,000 distinct CDR3 sequences, around 15% of them singletons. Sequencing was carried out using PBMCs or a T cell subset sorted from them (not recorded which). These receptors came from a young man who had mild COVID-19 (a few samples of this study predate the infection). Cell type and time point are not known. Each CDR3 is given without its conserved first and last residue. Each record gives: V gene, D gene, CDR3 protein. D genes are given only for firm matches.

v_gene: TRBV5-5; d_gene: -; CDR3aa: ASSPTGGDDTQY
v_gene: TRBV27; d_gene: -; CDR3aa: ASSLVRSEREAF
v_gene: TRBV4-1; d_gene: -; CDR3aa: ASSRGDVQY
v_gene: TRBV14; d_gene: -; CDR3aa: ASSQGGNRNTEAF
v_gene: TRBV9; d_gene: -; CDR3aa: ASSVAARQGGETQY
v_gene: TRBV11-2; d_gene: -; CDR3aa: ASSSLVTAKGYT
v_gene: TRBV5-6; d_gene: -; CDR3aa: ASSWSNSPLH
v_gene: TRBV28; d_gene: -; CDR3aa: ASTPPGGGQPQH
v_gene: TRBV3-1; d_gene: TRBD1; CDR3aa: ASSPTTDRPNTEAF
v_gene: TRBV10-1; d_gene: -; CDR3aa: ASSDGRAQWF
v_gene: TRBV6-5; d_gene: -; CDR3aa: ASSRTVNTEAF
v_gene: TRBV12-3/TRBV12-4; d_gene: -; CDR3aa: ASSTGSYSGNTIY
v_gene: TRBV6-2/TRBV6-3; d_gene: -; CDR3aa: ASRGSGRGYEKLF
v_gene: TRBV20-1; d_gene: -; CDR3aa: SAPIRGQETQY
v_gene: TRBV10-3; d_gene: -; CDR3aa: AISESIFGDTQY
v_gene: TRBV6-5; d_gene: -; CDR3aa: ASSQRETQY
v_gene: TRBV9; d_gene: -; CDR3aa: ASSVDATPSYEQY